This T cell receptor beta chain is drawn from a study of T cell responses to AZD1222 COVID-19 vaccine. Concerning this clone: Its antigen is currently unknown.

General study results and limits: Vaccine-associated CD4 TCRs spanned spike, dominant at 160-218 and 743-854.

Germline V gives CDR1 SEHNR, CDR2 FQNEAQ (reference sequence). The V gene lost 5 bases and the J gene lost 8 bases, with 12 bases spanning the gap. The CDR3 is 13 amino acids. Using immunoSEQ multiplex PCR, the repertoire was profiled, and TCRdb retains in-frame clones only, with some absent. Among roughly 160,000 clones, more than 85% were seen once, and the ten largest hold roughly 1%. The sequences come from peripheral blood, collected on day 0 of AZD1222 vaccination. The chain links TRBV7-9 to TRBJ1-4; D is perhaps TRBD1 (6 bases). This clonotype was sampled from an adult in good health. The chain's CDR3 is CASSNPGTEKLFF. The CDR3 DNA reads TGTGCCAGCAGCAACCCCGGGACAGAAAAACTGTTTTTT. The complete variable domain, with remaining parts taken from reference TRBV7-9 and TRBJ1-4, reads DTGVSQNPRHKITKRGQNVTFRCDPISEHNRLYWYRQTLGQGPEFLTYFQNEAQLEKSRLLSDRFSAERPKGSFSTLEIQRTEQGDSAMYLCASSNPGTEKLFFGSGTQLSVL.